Following are 14 T cell receptor beta chains from one sample sequenced in a study of shared T cell receptors in the human thymus. Data came from immunoSEQ multiplex PCR; TCRdb stores just in-frame clones and leaves some out. Of about 400,000 clones listed, 95% are singletons. Sequencing was carried out using thymocytes. The origin of the receptors is a human donor.

The V gene is TRBV6-5, the J gene TRBJ2-5; 7 bases agree with TRBD1. Unmatched junction bases numbered 4, after V lost 6 bases and J lost 3 bases. CDR1 MNHEY and CDR2 SVGAGI come from the germline V gene. The length of the CDR3 is 13 residues. Here the CDR3 reads CASRPQGKETQYF. The CDR3 coding sequence is TGTGCCAGCAGACCACAGGGGAAAGAGACCCAGTACTTC.

The table lists this clone with a count of one. The rearrangement links TRBV7-3 to TRBJ2-1, with TRBD2 as a possible D gene (5 bases). The CDR3 totals 17 residues. The germline V gene encodes CDR1 SGHTA and CDR2 FQGTGA. Deletions cut 0 bases from V and 5 bases from J, with 17 bases between. The CDR3 reads CASSLTPITAGHNEQFF. The CDR3 DNA reads as TGTGCCAGCAGCTTAACCCCCATAACTGCGGGCCACAATGAGCAGTTCTTC.

J is TRBJ2-7 and V is TRBV29-1, with 9 bases lining up with TRBD2. The CDR3 loop spans 14 amino acids. V lost 5 bases and J lost 6; bases outside the gene matches: 11. The germline V gene encodes CDR1 SQVTM and CDR2 ANQGSEA. The CDR3 nucleotides are TGCAGCGTTCCAAAAGGAGCGGGAGGACCCGAGCAGTACTTC. Protein: CSVPKGAGGPEQYF.

Only one count was recorded for this clone. The rearrangement joins TRBV6-1 to TRBJ2-3; 7 nucleotides agree with TRBD2. The CDR3 extends over 15 amino acids. Germline lookup yields CDR1 MNHNS and CDR2 SASEGT. The ends lost 2 bases at V and 3 bases at J; junction bases unmatched: 5. The CDR3, as DNA: TGTGCCAGCAGTGAACGGGGACTATCAACAGATACGCAGTATTTT. This gives the protein CASSERGLSTDTQYF.

J is TRBJ1-4 and V is TRBV28, with D hard to call. The V gene's germline CDR1 is MDHEN and CDR2 SYDVKM. With 5 bases removed from V and 7 bases from J, the gap between germline ends came to 14 bases. CDR3 size: 14 residues. CDR3 bases: TGTGCCAGCAGTCCCTACGCCAAGCCTGAAAAACTGTTTTTT. It specifies CASSPYAKPEKLFF.

V gene TRBV5-4 combines with J gene TRBJ2-7, with D perhaps matching TRBD1 (6 bases). CDR3 length: 18 amino acids. Trimming removed 3 bases at V and 3 bases at J, with 25 bases between. Germline CDR1 is SGHNT and CDR2 is YYREEE (reference sequence). CDR3 sequence (DNA): TGTGCCAGCAGCTCCATGGGGACCAGGCCGGGACAAGACTACGAGCAGTACTTC. Protein: CASSSMGTRPGQDYEQYF.

The chain employs TRBV6-4 and TRBJ2-5; perhaps D is TRBD1 or TRBD2 (6 bases each). The CDR3 is 14 amino acids. Trimming stripped 4 bases from V and 4 bases from J, with 13 bases between. CDR1 MRHNA and CDR2 SNTAGT come from the germline V gene. The DNA of the CDR3 is TGTGCCAGCAGTGCCGGGGGCTCCCGAGAGACCCAGTACTTC. Protein: CASSAGGSRETQYF.

The CDR3 region has the DNA TGCGCCAGCAGCTTGGAACCCACCGGACAGCCCCGGGGGGAAGCTTTCTTT. Protein product: CASSLEPTGQPRGEAFF. V usage is TRBV5-1 and J usage is TRBJ1-1, with a weak D call TRBD1 (6 bases). CDR3 length equals 17 residues. V lost 0 bases and J lost 8, with 23 bases in between. Germline loops: CDR1 SGHRS, CDR2 YFSETQ.

The chain employs TRBV28 and TRBJ2-3; 9 bases fit TRBD2. The germline V gene has CDR1 MDHEN and CDR2 SYDVKM. V shed 1 base and J 0 bases; nucleotides not matched to a gene: 5. CDR3 length equals 17 residues. DNA for the CDR3: TGTGCCAGCAGTTTATTCGTTAGCGGGAGTAGCACAGATACGCAGTATTTT. Residues: CASSLFVSGSSTDTQYF.

The chain joins TRBV27 to TRBJ2-7; 7 nucleotides match TRBD2. In germline, CDR1 is MNHEY, CDR2 SMNVEV (reference sequence). The CDR3 sequence is 15 residues long. Unmatched junction bases numbered 11, after V lost 6 bases and J lost 3 bases. CDR3 in DNA: TGTGCCAGCAGGAGGGTGACTAGCAGAAACTACGAGCAGTACTTC. This sequence encodes CASRRVTSRNYEQYF.

This clone was observed a single time. This chain links TRBV7-2 with TRBJ1-1; D gene uncertain. CDR1 and CDR2 from the germline V gene are SGHTA and FQGNSA. CDR3 length: 11 amino acids. Between the trimmed V and J ends, which lost 5 bases and 2 bases, there was a span of 3 bases. The CDR3 is CASSENTEAFF. The CDR3 bases are TGTGCCAGCAGCGAAAACACTGAAGCTTTCTTT.

This rearrangement joins TRBV5-1 to TRBJ2-1; D ambiguous. V lost 4 bases to trimming and J lost 5 bases, with 4 bases between them. The CDR3 sequence is 11 residues long. In germline, CDR1 is SGHRS, CDR2 YFSETQ. The CDR3 is CASSHHNEQFF. CDR3 nucleotides: TGCGCCAGCAGCCACCACAATGAGCAGTTCTTC. Supplemented by reference TRBV5-1 and TRBJ2-1, the full variable domain reads KAGVTQTPRYLIKTRGQQVTLSCSPISGHRSVSWYQQTPGQGLQFLFEYFSETQRNKGNFPGRFSGRQFSNSRSEMNVSTLELGDSALYLCASSHHNEQFFGPGTRLTVL.

The chain combines TRBV28 with TRBJ2-2; D tentatively reads TRBD1 or TRBD2 (5 bases each). V shed 7 bases and J shed 3 bases, with 18 bases lying between them. The CDR3 runs 16 residues. CDR1 and CDR2 (germline): MDHEN, SYDVKM. The CDR3, as DNA: TGTGCCAGCACCCCGGGGCAGGGCTTCGACACCGGGGAGCTGTTTTTT. Protein: CASTPGQGFDTGELFF. Together with reference TRBV28 and TRBJ2-2, the CDR3 gives the full variable domain: DVKVTQSSRYLVKRTGEKVFLECVQDMDHENMFWYRQDPGLGLRLIYFSYDVKMKEKGDIPEGYSVSREKKERFSLILESASTNQTSMYLCASTPGQGFDTGELFFGEGSRLTVL.

This chain uses TRBV21-1 with TRBJ2-5. TRBV21-1 counts as a pseudogene. This CDR3 contains 16 residues. The CDR3: CASREEGTGEGETQYF. CDR3 DNA sequence: TGTGCCAGCAGAGAAGAGGGTACAGGGGAGGGGGAGACCCAGTACTTC.